The clone carrying this T cell receptor (beta chain) was recorded a few times. What it binds is unknown. This sample is drawn from a study of cytotoxic CD8 clonotypes in ibrutinib-treated CLL. Whole-study results and caveats: A rise in clonality was seen at ibrutinib response, and a fall back toward baseline was seen at progression.

Sequencing was designed to attain a depth spanning 1 in 200,000 to 1 in 1 million T cells. The repertoire was sequenced with immunoSEQ multiplex PCR; TCRdb's copy has only in-frame clones and lacks some. The sample holds 300,000 or so clones, 67% seen once. V was cut by 3 bases and J by 1 base, with 23 bases left in between. The germline V gene encodes CDR1 SGDLS and CDR2 YYNGEE. The CDR3 loop spans 18 amino acids. This chain joins TRBV9 and TRBJ2-7, with D perhaps TRBD2 (6 bases). The material was PBMCs, obtained after 36 months of ibrutinib treatment. The TCR originated in a human donor with chronic lymphocytic leukemia. CDR3 DNA sequence: TGTGCCAGCAGCGCCTCAGGCTTGCCGGGAGCCATATCCTACGAGCAGTACTTC. Translation gives CASSASGLPGAISYEQYF.